One and the same sample provided the 24 T cell receptor beta chains below, sequenced in a study of T-cell reconstitution after alpha-beta-depleted transplantation in children. Library preparation (for TCRbeta) was performed with unique molecular identifiers. TCRdb redid the calling of the PCR reads with MiXCR, one entry per CDR3 protein. The table shows around 450,000 distinct CDR3 sequences, with over 40% occurring only once. The sample in question was PBMCs, obtained before TCRalphabeta/CD19-depleted stem cell transplant. These receptors all stem from a girl aged 2 to 10 with aplastic anemia, due to receive a stem cell transplant.

In its sample, this clonotype was seen a few times. This chain joins TRBV27 and TRBJ2-1; 9 positions agree with TRBD1. Germline loops: CDR1 MNHEY, CDR2 SMNVEV (reference sequence). The CDR3 sequence is 15 residues long. Trimming took 5 bases from V and 4 from J; bases not matched to a gene: 6. CDR3 sequence reads: CASSLSGTGYNEQFF. The CDR3, as DNA: TGTGCCAGCAGTCTCTCTGGGACAGGGTACAATGAGCAGTTCTTC.

V is TRBV5-5 and J is TRBJ2-4; 8 bases line up with TRBD1. J was trimmed by 0 bases and V by 3 bases; bases with no gene match: 11. The CDR3 loop spans 18 amino acids. The V gene's germline CDR1 is SGHKS and CDR2 YYEKEE (reference sequence). The CDR3 spells CASSSGQGTYLAKNIQYF. In DNA, the CDR3 is TGTGCCAGCAGCTCAGGACAGGGAACCTACTTAGCCAAAAACATTCAGTACTTC.

The sample holds a few counts of this clonotype. V gene TRBV20-1 combines with J gene TRBJ2-7; D gene unclear. CDR1 and CDR2 from the germline V gene are DFQATT and SNEGSKA (reference sequence). This CDR3 spans 14 amino acids. Trimming stripped 6 bases from V and 1 base from J, with 16 bases between. The CDR3 region has the DNA TGCAGTGCCACAGAACCGACGGAATCCTACGAGCAGTACTTC. It specifies CSATEPTESYEQYF.

The sample holds many counts of this clonotype. The chain has TRBV5-1 and TRBJ1-2; D gene ambiguous. Germline V gene data show CDR1 as SGHRS and CDR2 as YFSETQ. V was clipped by 3 bases and J by 4 bases, with 10 bases between them. CDR3 length equals 13 residues. In DNA form, the CDR3 reads TGCGCCAGCAGCTCCGACAAACTCTATGGCTACACCTTC. The encoded protein is CASSSDKLYGYTF.

DNA of the CDR3: TGCGCCAGCAGCTTGAGTCGGACAGGGAGCACAGATACGCAGTATTTT. As protein: CASSLSRTGSTDTQYF. This sequence joins TRBV5-1 and TRBJ2-3; TRBD1 agrees at 8 bases. Germline assignment: CDR1 SGHRS and CDR2 YFSETQ. The CDR3 covers 16 residues. With V trimmed by 1 base and J by 0 bases, 4 bases remained unmatched.

The chain links TRBV7-9 to TRBJ1-1, with D tentatively TRBD1 (6 bases). Trimming pared 0 bases from V and 7 bases from J, leaving 12 bases between. Germline V gene sequence: CDR1 SEHNR, CDR2 FQNEAQ (reference sequence). The CDR3 extends over 14 amino acids. Written as DNA, the CDR3 is TGTGCCAGCAGCTTAGCTGAGGGGGACGGTGAAGCTTTCTTT. It specifies CASSLAEGDGEAFF.

The rearrangement uses TRBV12-3 or TRBV12-4 and TRBJ2-3; 9 nucleotides line up with TRBD2. This CDR3 is 17 amino acids long. V was pared by 3 bases and J by 0 bases, with 7 bases of the junction left unmatched. CDR3 region: CASSLDSGSPSTDTQYF. In nucleotides, the CDR3 is TGTGCCAGCAGTTTGGATAGCGGGAGCCCTAGCACAGATACGCAGTATTTT.

The chain uses TRBV10-3 and TRBJ2-2; 12 bases agree with TRBD2. Germline-derived CDR1 and CDR2 are ENHRY and SYGVKD. The V and J ends lost 10 bases and 4 bases, in that order; junction bases with no gene match: 19. The CDR3 spans 19 residues. The chain's CDR3 is CATGQASASSGRGTGELFF. As DNA, the CDR3 is TGTGCCACGGGACAGGCTTCGGCTTCTAGCGGGAGGGGCACCGGGGAGCTGTTTTTT.

The chain employs TRBV9 and TRBJ2-1, with 10 bases that match TRBD2. CDR3 length equals 17 residues. CDR1 SGDLS and CDR2 YYNGEE come from the germline V gene. After removal of 0 bases from V and 8 bases from J, the junction contained 11 bases not matched to a gene. The CDR3 DNA sequence: TGTGCCAGCAGCGTAGGATTCTCGGGTCTAGCGGGAGATGAGCAGTTCTTC. Amino acids: CASSVGFSGLAGDEQFF.

The chain has TRBV7-6 and TRBJ2-3; no clear D gene. CDR3 size: 16 residues. CDR1 is SGHVS, CDR2 FNYEAQ, per germline. Trimming cost V 4 bases and J 2 bases, with 16 bases left between them. This CDR3 is CASSSRTGPNTDTQYF. Here the CDR3 DNA reads TGTGCCAGCAGCTCGCGGACCGGCCCTAACACAGATACGCAGTATTTT. The whole variable domain, remainder taken from reference TRBV7-6 and TRBJ2-3, is GAGVSQSPRYKVTKRGQDVALRCDPISGHVSLYWYRQALGQGPEFLTYFNYEAQQDKSGLPNDRFSAERPEGSISTLTIQRTEQRDSAMYRCASSSRTGPNTDTQYFGPGTRLTVL.

This chain joins TRBV28 and TRBJ2-5; 8 nucleotides match TRBD1. The germline V gene has CDR1 MDHEN and CDR2 SYDVKM. The V and J ends lost 1 base and 5 bases, in that order; junction bases with no gene match: 6. The length of the CDR3 is 15 residues. The CDR3 sequence is CASSLYPRGLETQYF. DNA of the CDR3: TGTGCCAGCAGTTTATATCCCAGGGGGCTGGAGACCCAGTACTTC.

The chain couples TRBV12-3 or TRBV12-4 to TRBJ2-3; 7 bases line up with TRBD1. There are 15 residues in the CDR3. V lost 3 bases to trimming and J lost 7 bases; unmatched junction nucleotides: 10. CDR3 region: CASSFFGTERNTQYF. The CDR3 DNA sequence: TGTGCCAGCAGTTTCTTCGGGACAGAGAGAAATACGCAGTATTTT.

The CDR3 nucleotides read TGTGCCAGCAGCCCCGACACACCGTTGAACACTGAAGCTTTCTTT. Translation gives CASSPDTPLNTEAFF. The gene calls are TRBV7-9 and TRBJ1-1; D remains unclear. The V and J ends lost 5 bases and 0 bases respectively, with 13 bases between them. The CDR3 length is 15 residues. Germline V gene lookup returns CDR1 SEHNR and CDR2 FQNEAQ (reference sequence).

The chain uses TRBV20-1 and TRBJ1-2, with D maybe TRBD1 (5 bases). CDR1 and CDR2 from the germline V gene are DFQATT and SNEGSKA (reference sequence). The CDR3 is 16 amino acids. The germline V and J ends were trimmed by 0 bases and 1 base, with 15 bases remaining between them. CDR3 nucleotides: TGCAGTGCTAGAGAGCGGGGCCGATTCAATAACTATGGCTACACCTTC. Residues: CSARERGRFNNYGYTF.

This chain uses TRBV5-1 with TRBJ2-5; 7 positions agree with TRBD2. CDR3 length equals 13 residues. The germline V gene encodes CDR1 SGHRS and CDR2 YFSETQ. The trim removed 5 bases at V and 1 base at J, leaving 2 bases unmatched. Here the CDR3 reads CASRGRVQETQYF. The CDR3 nucleotides read TGCGCCAGCAGAGGGAGGGTCCAAGAGACCCAGTACTTC.

The chain recombines TRBV12-3 or TRBV12-4 with TRBJ1-1; 8 bases agree with TRBD1. The junction had 1 base not matched to a gene; V was cut back by 3 bases and J by 10 bases. This CDR3 is built from 11 residues. The CDR3 region has the DNA TGTGCCAGCAGTTTGGACAGGGTAGCTTTCTTT. Translation gives CASSLDRVAFF.

The rearrangement uses TRBV15 and TRBJ2-4; D possibly corresponds to TRBD2 (5 bases). Between the trimmed V and J ends, which lost 0 bases and 4 bases, there was a span of 7 bases. Germline V gives CDR1 LNHNV, CDR2 YYDKDF (reference sequence). This CDR3 has 14 amino acids. For the CDR3, the DNA is TGTGCCACCAGCAGAGATAGAGGGAAAAACATTCAGTACTTC. Translation gives CATSRDRGKNIQYF.

This clonotype was detected many times. The rearrangement uses TRBV7-2 and TRBJ2-7; D remains unclear. The CDR3 spans 16 residues. V was cut by 4 bases and J by 0 bases, with 16 bases left in between. From germline, CDR1 is SGHTA and CDR2 FQGNSA. CDR3 bases: TGTGCCAGCAGCTCACTCTTCCATTCGGACTCCTACGAGCAGTACTTC. Translating it yields CASSSLFHSDSYEQYF.

This clonotype appeared once. The V gene is TRBV7-9, the J gene TRBJ2-3; perhaps TRBD2 as D (5 bases). Germline V gene data show CDR1 as SEHNR and CDR2 as FQNEAQ (reference sequence). V dropped 5 bases and J dropped 8 bases, with 8 bases sitting between them. CDR3 length equals 11 residues. CDR3 DNA sequence: TGTGCCAGCAGCACGGCGGGTACGCAGTATTTT. Protein product: CASSTAGTQYF.

There are a few counts of this clonotype. The V call is TRBV29-1, the J call TRBJ2-1; D possibly corresponds to TRBD1 (5 bases). Germline V CDR1 and CDR2: SQVTM, ANQGSEA. Trimming cost V 3 bases and J 9 bases, with 15 bases left between them. This CDR3 comprises 13 residues. The CDR3 coding sequence is TGCAGCGTTGACTTGGCTCAAAGGGGTGAGCAGTTCTTC. This gives the protein CSVDLAQRGEQFF.

This sequence joins TRBV20-1 and TRBJ1-2, with D tentatively TRBD1 (6 bases). This CDR3 is 13 amino acids long. Trimming shortened V by 6 bases and J by 8 bases, and 19 bases separated the two germline ends. Germline CDR1 DFQATT, CDR2 SNEGSKA (reference sequence). The CDR3 bases are TGCAGTGCCGAATTAGGGGGGAAACAGGGCTACACCTTC. It codes for CSAELGGKQGYTF.

The sample holds many counts of this clonotype. The rearrangement joins TRBV7-2 to TRBJ2-5; 12 bases match TRBD1. V was pared by 3 bases and J by 0 bases, with 5 bases of the junction left unmatched. The CDR3 extends over 17 amino acids. Per germline, CDR1 SGHTA and CDR2 FQGNSA. The CDR3 here is CASSFGTGGKYQETQYF. In nucleotides, the CDR3 is TGTGCCAGCAGCTTCGGGACAGGGGGCAAGTACCAAGAGACCCAGTACTTC.

This clonotype was counted once. V usage is TRBV29-1 and J usage is TRBJ2-7; possibly TRBD1 for D (7 bases). The CDR3 sequence is 12 residues long. V shed 4 bases and J shed 6 bases, with 13 bases lying between them. The germline gives CDR1 SQVTM, CDR2 ANQGSEA. The CDR3 spells CSVAQGGGEQYF. In nucleotides, the CDR3 is TGCAGCGTTGCGCAGGGGGGTGGCGAGCAGTACTTC.

V usage is TRBV20-1 and J usage is TRBJ2-5, with D possibly being TRBD2 (5 bases). CDR1 is DFQATT and CDR2 is SNEGSKA in the germline V gene (reference sequence). Trimming removed 6 bases at V and 13 bases at J, with 9 bases between. CDR3 length: 8 residues. This chain's CDR3 is CSARTPYF. The CDR3 nucleotides read TGCAGTGCAAGGACTCCGTACTTC.